These 19 T cell receptor beta chains came from one sample sequenced in a study. TCRdb used MiXCR to reprocess the 5' RACE reads, holding one entry per CDR3 protein. The sample has tens of thousands of distinct CDR3 sequences, approximately 30% seen once. The specimen was tumor-infiltrating memory CD4+ T cells sorted from the breast tumor. Subset of the sample: memory CD4+ T cells, CD4+CD45RO+CD25-. These receptors were collected from a female donor with breast cancer.

In regard to this clonotype: Possible read error: a much larger clone is one base away. Since no conserved phenylalanine or tryptophan closes the CDR3, a read error is the likely cause. The V and J genes are TRBV4-1 and TRBJ1-1; 11 bases fit TRBD1. The germline V gene encodes CDR1 MGHRA and CDR2 YSYEKL. The trim removed 1 base at V and 1 base at J, leaving 5 bases unmatched. The CDR3 runs 17 residues. The CDR3 here is CASSQVWDRGWNTEAFL. As DNA, the CDR3 is TGCGCCAGCAGCCAAGTTTGGGACAGGGGGTGGAACACTGAAGCTTTCTTG.

The chain couples TRBV7-8 to TRBJ2-2, with TRBD2 as a possible D gene (6 bases). Between the trimmed V and J ends, which lost 5 bases and 8 bases, there was a span of 18 bases. There are 15 residues in the CDR3. From germline, CDR1 is SGHVS and CDR2 FQNEAQ. CDR3 nucleotide sequence: TGTGCCAGCAGCCCGAGTGGGAGGACGTCAGGGGAGCTGTTTTTT. This encodes CASSPSGRTSGELFF.

By its share, this clonotype is medium-sized (0.01 to 0.1%). The V and J genes are TRBV28 and TRBJ1-6; possibly TRBD1 for D (5 bases). The CDR3 has 14 residues. V was clipped by 5 bases and J by 7 bases, with 12 bases between them. Germline V gene sequence: CDR1 MDHEN, CDR2 SYDVKM. The CDR3 here is CASSPRQTNSPLHF. Written as DNA, the CDR3 is TGTGCCAGCAGTCCACGACAGACGAATTCACCCCTCCACTTT. Using reference TRBV28 and TRBJ1-6 for the parts outside the CDR3, the full variable domain is DVKVTQSSRYLVKRTGEKVFLECVQDMDHENMFWYRQDPGLGLRLIYFSYDVKMKEKGDIPEGYSVSREKKERFSLILESASTNQTSMYLCASSPRQTNSPLHFGNGTRLTVT.

The V gene is TRBV11-2, the J gene TRBJ2-1; D is ambiguous. The CDR3 is 14 residues long. The ends were cut back, 1 base at V and 9 bases at J, with 13 bases in the middle. Germline CDR1 is SGHAT and CDR2 is FQNNGV. CDR3 in DNA: TGTGCCAGCAGCTTAGGGGGTGGTCCCAGTGAGCAGTTCTTC. Its translation is CASSLGGGPSEQFF.

This chain uses TRBV2 with TRBJ1-3; D may be TRBD1 (5 bases). Between the trimmed V and J ends, which lost 2 bases and 7 bases, there was a span of 12 bases. CDR1 and CDR2 (germline): SNHLY, FYNNEI. CDR3 length: 14 amino acids. The CDR3 region is CASSEQGRGNTIYF. CDR3 DNA: TGTGCCAGCAGTGAACAGGGCCGGGGGAACACCATATATTTT.

This clonotype has a handful of counts. V usage is TRBV20-1 and J usage is TRBJ2-5; the D call may be TRBD1 or TRBD2 (6 bases each). Trimming cost V 6 bases and J 2 bases, with 19 bases left between them. Germline V CDR1 and CDR2: DFQATT, SNEGSKA (reference sequence). The CDR3 is 15 residues long. CDR3 sequence: CSATPSLGGQETQYF. As DNA, the CDR3 is TGCAGTGCCACTCCGTCCCTAGGGGGGCAAGAGACCCAGTACTTC.

This clonotype turned up a few times. This rearrangement joins TRBV5-1 to TRBJ1-4, with unresolved D. CDR1 SGHRS and CDR2 YFSETQ come from the germline V gene. The CDR3 spans 14 residues. Between the trimmed V and J ends, which lost 4 bases and 1 base, there was a span of 8 bases. The DNA of the CDR3 is TGCGCCAGCAGCCCAGATGGAACTAATGAAAAACTGTTTTTT. Its translation: CASSPDGTNEKLFF.

This rearrangement joins TRBV7-6 to TRBJ2-7, with 15 bases aligning to TRBD2. CDR1 and CDR2 from the germline V gene are SGHVS and FNYEAQ. This CDR3 is 16 amino acids long. V dropped 4 bases and J dropped 5; count of bases not matched to a gene: 6. The CDR3 protein is CASSSQGLAGGNEQYF. In nucleotides, the CDR3 is TGTGCCAGCAGCTCCCAAGGACTAGCGGGAGGGAACGAGCAGTACTTC.

This clonotype was counted between two and nine times. The CDR3 DNA is TGTGCCAGCAGCCCCATGTACGAGCAGTACTTC. Protein product: CASSPMYEQYF. This chain connects TRBV6-6 to TRBJ2-7; no clear D gene. From germline, CDR1 is MNHNY and CDR2 SVGAGI (reference sequence). Trimming stripped 6 bases from V and 4 bases from J, with 7 bases between. This CDR3 is built from 11 residues.

This clonotype was found many times. The chain carries TRBV12-3 or TRBV12-4 and TRBJ1-2; maybe TRBD1 (5 bases). Trimming cost V 4 bases and J 3 bases, with 12 bases left between them. The CDR3 totals 14 residues. The CDR3 DNA reads as TGTGCCAGCAGTTCCCAGGGACGCGACTATGGCTACACCTTC. Protein product: CASSSQGRDYGYTF.

This clonotype came up many times. The rearrangement uses TRBV27 and TRBJ2-1; 12 bases map to TRBD1. Germline-derived CDR1 and CDR2 are MNHEY and SMNVEV (reference sequence). The CDR3 is 15 amino acids. Losses at the gene ends were 3 bases for V and 7 bases for J; bases not matched to a gene: 4. CDR3 loop: CASSFGTGGPNEQFF. The CDR3 DNA is TGTGCCAGCAGTTTTGGGACAGGGGGCCCGAATGAGCAGTTCTTC.

The sample holds a few counts of this clonotype. This chain uses TRBV9 with TRBJ2-7; D unresolved. Per the germline V gene, CDR1 is SGDLS and CDR2 is YYNGEE. With 8 bases removed from V and 0 bases from J, the gap between germline ends came to 18 bases. This CDR3 spans 15 amino acids. The CDR3 nucleotides are TGTGCCAGACATGCCCCTAGACCTTTCTCCTACGAGCAGTACTTC. Translated: CARHAPRPFSYEQYF.

The chain joins TRBV9 to TRBJ2-1; 9 bases agree with TRBD2. Looked up from germline, CDR1 is SGDLS and CDR2 is YYNGEE. The CDR3 has 16 amino acids. J lost 5 bases, V lost 4 bases, and 10 bases had no gene match. CDR3 amino acids: CASSPQKAGGNNEQFF. CDR3 DNA sequence: TGTGCCAGCAGCCCTCAGAAAGCGGGAGGCAACAATGAGCAGTTCTTC.

Concerning this clonotype: A much more abundant neighbour one base away suggests this may be a read error. V and J are TRBV6-5 and TRBJ1-2; TRBD1 agrees at 8 bases. CDR3 size: 14 residues. CDR1 is MNHEY and CDR2 is SVGAGI in the germline V gene. Trimming took 8 bases from V and 6 from J; bases not matched to a gene: 11. CDR3 in DNA: TGTGCCAGCGGTACCGGACAGGGTCTCAATGGCTACACCTTC. This codes for CASGTGQGLNGYTF.

Only a few counts were recorded for this clonotype. This chain uses TRBV6-1 with TRBJ1-4, with a tentative D call TRBD1 (5 bases). This CDR3 comprises 15 residues. Germline V CDR1 and CDR2: MNHNS, SASEGT. V dropped 6 bases and J dropped 0 bases, with 11 bases sitting between them. CDR3 loop: CASSQGGATNEKLFF. Here the CDR3 DNA reads TGTGCCAGCAGCCAGGGAGGAGCAACTAATGAAAAACTGTTTTTT.

This clonotype was seen repeatedly, ten times or more. The rearrangement links TRBV9 to TRBJ1-5, with D possibly being TRBD1 (5 bases). Trimming left V 2 bases short and J 6 bases short, with 12 bases between. CDR1 SGDLS and CDR2 YYNGEE come from the germline V gene. The CDR3 has 14 residues. CDR3 nucleotide sequence: TGTGCCAGCAGCGTCGGGACTCTGGGTCAGCCCCAGCATTTT. Its translation is CASSVGTLGQPQHF.

The chain links TRBV7-3 to TRBJ2-2, with a tentative D call TRBD1 (5 bases). CDR1 and CDR2 (germline): SGHTA, FQGTGA. Between the trimmed V and J ends, which lost 0 bases and 6 bases, there was a span of 8 bases. The CDR3 covers 14 residues. In nucleotides, the CDR3 is TGTGCCAGCAGCTTAACGCTGACAGCCGGGGAGCTGTTTTTT. Its translation: CASSLTLTAGELFF.

The chain has TRBV5-1 and TRBJ2-3; tentative D call: TRBD2 (5 bases). This CDR3 has 14 amino acids. In germline, CDR1 is SGHRS, CDR2 YFSETQ. V was cut by 4 bases and J by 2 bases, with 11 bases left in between. The CDR3 region is CASSNGEHTDTQYF. Here the CDR3 DNA reads TGCGCCAGCAGCAACGGGGAACACACAGATACGCAGTATTTT.

This clonotype has a count of ten or more. This chain connects TRBV7-2 to TRBJ2-1, with 7 bases aligning to TRBD2. Germline-derived CDR1 and CDR2 are SGHTA and FQGNSA. The CDR3 runs to 16 residues. V shed 5 bases, J shed 5 bases, and the junction held 12 bases outside the gene matches. The CDR3 region has the DNA TGTGCCAGCAGCATACAAAGCGGGACCGGAAACAATGAGCAGTTCTTC. It codes for CASSIQSGTGNNEQFF.